The 23 T cell receptor beta chains below were found in one sample sequenced in a study of blood T cell repertoires in COVID-19. Profiled with immunoSEQ multiplex PCR; TCRdb holds only in-frame clones, not every one. The table lists approximately 93,000 clones, roughly 88% of them singletons, with 2.1% in the top ten. The sequencing input was peripheral blood. These receptors were collected from a man in his forties or fifties with COVID-19, enrolled during active disease.

This clone occurred a few times. V and J are TRBV19 and TRBJ1-5; D gene uncertain. The germline V gene has CDR1 LNHDA and CDR2 SQIVND (reference sequence). Trimming left V 5 bases short and J 6 bases short, with 17 bases between. This CDR3 spans 15 amino acids. CDR3 bases: TGTGCCAGTAGTCCGTGGACTAGCGGGGTTCAGCCCCAGCATTTT. Residues: CASSPWTSGVQPQHF. The variable domain in full, completed from reference TRBV19 and TRBJ1-5, reads DGGITQSPKYLFRKEGQNVTLSCEQNLNHDAMYWYRQDPGQGLRLIYYSQIVNDFQKGDIAEGYSVSREKKESFPLTVTSAQKNPTAFYLCASSPWTSGVQPQHFGDGTRLSIL.

The V gene is TRBV10-3, the J gene TRBJ2-1; 8 bases agree with TRBD1. Unmatched junction bases numbered 3, after V lost 7 bases and J lost 1 base. The CDR3 is 14 amino acids. Germline CDR1 reads ENHRY; CDR2 reads SYGVKD. The CDR3 DNA reads TGTGCCATCACGCGGGACAGGTCCTACAATGAGCAGTTCTTC. Translation gives CAITRDRSYNEQFF.

This rearrangement joins TRBV5-1 to TRBJ2-1, with D possibly matching TRBD1 (6 bases). The ends were cut back, 5 bases at V and 5 bases at J, with 11 bases in the middle. The CDR3 is made up of 13 amino acids. Germline-derived CDR1 and CDR2 are SGHRS and YFSETQ. CDR3 loop: CASRFDRNNEQFF. Here the CDR3 DNA reads TGCGCCAGCAGATTCGACAGGAACAATGAGCAGTTCTTC.

The count of this clone is one. The rearrangement joins TRBV11-1 to TRBJ2-7, with 7 bases that match TRBD1. CDR1 is SGHAT and CDR2 is FQDESV in the germline V gene (reference sequence). This CDR3 has 14 residues. The ends lost 3 bases at V and 0 bases at J; junction bases unmatched: 2. This chain's CDR3 is CASSFDRVSYEQYF. The CDR3 DNA reads as TGTGCCAGCAGCTTTGACAGGGTCTCCTACGAGCAGTACTTC.

Only one count was recorded for this clone. The CDR3 region has the DNA TGTGCCAGCAGCCGGACAGCAACTAATGAAAAACTGTTTTTT. Its translation is CASSRTATNEKLFF. The V call is TRBV5-4, the J call TRBJ1-4; D is perhaps TRBD1 (6 bases). Per the germline V gene, CDR1 is SGHNT and CDR2 is YYREEE (reference sequence). This CDR3 contains 14 residues. V dropped 4 bases and J dropped 0 bases, with 7 bases sitting between them.

The chain couples TRBV18 to TRBJ2-1; tentative D call: TRBD1 (5 bases). The CDR3 spans 15 residues. The ends were cut back, 1 base at V and 3 bases at J, with 10 bases in the middle. The V gene's germline CDR1 is KGHSH and CDR2 LQKENI. As DNA, the CDR3 is TGTGCCAGCTCACCACAAGACAGACTCTACAATGAGCAGTTCTTC. Translated, it gives CASSPQDRLYNEQFF.

The genes are TRBV27 and TRBJ1-2; possibly TRBD1 for D (5 bases). The CDR3 is 14 residues long. Between the trimmed V and J ends, which lost 2 bases and 4 bases, there was a span of 11 bases. Germline V gene lookup returns CDR1 MNHEY and CDR2 SMNVEV (reference sequence). The CDR3 sequence: CASSLKAGSYGYTF. The CDR3 bases are TGTGCCAGCAGTTTAAAGGCAGGGTCCTATGGCTACACCTTC.

The J gene is TRBJ2-7, the V gene TRBV28; D might be TRBD2 (6 bases). There are 16 residues in the CDR3. Trimming removed 4 bases at V and 4 bases at J, with 20 bases between. From germline, CDR1 is MDHEN and CDR2 SYDVKM. The CDR3 bases are TGTGCCAGCAGTTCATATACCTTGGGCCGGGAGTACGAGCAGTACTTC. It yields the protein CASSSYTLGREYEQYF.

The chain combines TRBV6-5 with TRBJ2-7, with 7 positions matching TRBD1. V gave up 4 bases and J gave up 5 bases; unmatched junction bases: 11. CDR1 is MNHEY and CDR2 is SVGAGI in the germline V gene. This CDR3 contains 15 residues. CDR3 sequence: CASSSIAGGRNEQYF. CDR3 nucleotide sequence: TGTGCCAGCAGTTCTATCGCAGGGGGTAGGAACGAGCAGTACTTC.

V gene TRBV7-9 combines with J gene TRBJ1-5, with TRBD1 identical over 8 bases. Trimming took 5 bases from V and 3 from J; bases not matched to a gene: 3. Germline V gives CDR1 SEHNR, CDR2 FQNEAQ (reference sequence). The CDR3 consists of 14 residues. The CDR3 here is CASSRQGLNQPQHF. The CDR3, as DNA: TGTGCCAGCAGCCGACAGGGGCTCAATCAGCCCCAGCATTTT.

V and J are TRBV11-3 and TRBJ2-1, with TRBD2 identical over 7 bases. In germline, CDR1 is SGHNT, CDR2 YENEEA. This CDR3 has 16 amino acids. Losses at the gene ends were 1 base for V and 10 bases for J; bases not matched to a gene: 13. CDR3 amino acids: CASSLGGDYSGEEQFF. The CDR3 DNA follows: TGTGCCAGCAGCTTAGGCGGGGACTATTCTGGTGAGGAGCAGTTCTTC. Full variable domain (outside the CDR3, taken from reference TRBV11-3 and TRBJ2-1): EAGVVQSPRYKIIEKKQPVAFWCNPISGHNTLYWYLQNLGQGPELLIRYENEEAVDDSQLPKDRFSAERLKGVDSTLKIQPAELGDSAVYLCASSLGGDYSGEEQFFGPGTRLTVL.

This sequence joins TRBV7-3 and TRBJ1-5; the D is unclear. Trimming cost V 5 bases and J 2 bases, with 16 bases left between them. The CDR3 contains 16 residues. From germline, CDR1 is SGHTA and CDR2 FQGTGA. CDR3 amino acids: CASSLLLRDRNQPQHF. The CDR3 DNA is TGTGCCAGCAGCCTCTTACTCCGGGATCGCAATCAGCCCCAGCATTTT.

The chain carries TRBV19 and TRBJ1-4, with D hard to call. V was clipped by 5 bases and J by 8 bases, with 12 bases between them. The CDR3 sequence is 13 residues long. CDR1 and CDR2 (germline): LNHDA, SQIVND (reference sequence). The CDR3 loop reads CASSGLAGEKLFF. The DNA for the CDR3 is TGTGCCAGTAGTGGTCTGGCGGGCGAAAAACTGTTTTTT.

This clone has more than one count but fewer than ten. The J gene is TRBJ1-1, the V gene TRBV5-4, with 10 bases identical to TRBD1. Unmatched junction bases numbered 5, after V lost 5 bases and J lost 7 bases. Germline-derived CDR1 and CDR2 are SGHNT and YYREEE (reference sequence). This CDR3 is 13 amino acids long. The CDR3 region is CASRDRGKIEAFF. DNA of the CDR3: TGTGCCAGCAGGGACAGGGGGAAGATTGAAGCTTTCTTT.

This clone appeared a single time. The CDR3 DNA is TGCGCCAGCAGCTTGGTCTCTACCGCAGATACGCAGTATTTT. This encodes CASSLVSTADTQYF. This chain joins TRBV5-1 and TRBJ2-3; D uncertain. The V and J ends lost 0 bases and 4 bases respectively, with 9 bases between them. The V gene's germline CDR1 is SGHRS and CDR2 YFSETQ. CDR3 size: 14 residues.

J is TRBJ2-5 and V is TRBV19, with TRBD2 identical over 7 bases. The V gene's germline CDR1 is LNHDA and CDR2 SQIVND (reference sequence). CDR3 length equals 13 residues. The junction had 3 bases not matched to a gene; V was cut back by 2 bases and J by 6 bases. CDR3 DNA sequence: TGTGCCAGTAGTATACCCGGGGGGAAGACCCAGTACTTC. This codes for CASSIPGGKTQYF. Drawing the rest from reference TRBV19 and TRBJ2-5, the complete variable domain is DGGITQSPKYLFRKEGQNVTLSCEQNLNHDAMYWYRQDPGQGLRLIYYSQIVNDFQKGDIAEGYSVSREKKESFPLTVTSAQKNPTAFYLCASSIPGGKTQYFGPGTRLLVL.

The rearrangement uses TRBV11-3 and TRBJ1-5; 8 bases are shared with TRBD1. The CDR3 loop spans 17 amino acids. Losses at the gene ends were 5 bases for V and 0 bases for J; bases not matched to a gene: 9. Germline V gives CDR1 SGHNT, CDR2 YENEEA. The CDR3: CASSPDREGYSNQPQHF. As DNA, the CDR3 is TGTGCCAGCAGCCCGGACAGGGAGGGGTATAGCAATCAGCCCCAGCATTTT. Complete variable domain (other parts from reference TRBV11-3 and TRBJ1-5): EAGVVQSPRYKIIEKKQPVAFWCNPISGHNTLYWYLQNLGQGPELLIRYENEEAVDDSQLPKDRFSAERLKGVDSTLKIQPAELGDSAVYLCASSPDREGYSNQPQHFGDGTRLSIL.

The chain recombines TRBV4-1 with TRBJ1-4; 7 bases are a match to TRBD1. CDR3 length equals 17 residues. The germline gives CDR1 MGHRA, CDR2 YSYEKL. The V segment lost 4 bases and the J segment 7 bases; nucleotides outside the gene matches: 15. In nucleotides, the CDR3 is TGCGCCAGCAGCCCGACGCAGAGGGGGCGGCGGGGTGAAAAACTGTTTTTT. It specifies CASSPTQRGRRGEKLFF.

This clone was counted a single time. The rearrangement uses TRBV29-1 and TRBJ2-2; D remains ambiguous. The length of the CDR3 is 11 residues. Germline V gives CDR1 SQVTM, CDR2 ANQGSEA. V dropped 4 bases and J dropped 4 bases, with 4 bases sitting between them. CDR3 bases: TGCAGCGTTGGAGGCACCGGGGAGCTGTTTTTT. It codes for CSVGGTGELFF.

The gene calls are TRBV19 and TRBJ2-7; D may be TRBD2 (5 bases). Germline CDR1 is LNHDA and CDR2 is SQIVND (reference sequence). This CDR3 comprises 13 residues. Trimming shortened V by 3 bases and J by 0 bases, and 6 bases separated the two germline ends. In nucleotides, the CDR3 is TGTGCCAGTAGTATCGGGGACTCCTACGAGCAGTACTTC. It specifies CASSIGDSYEQYF.

The V and J genes are TRBV5-5 and TRBJ2-5, with D maybe TRBD2 (5 bases). This CDR3 spans 13 amino acids. Germline values: CDR1 SGHKS, CDR2 YYEKEE (reference sequence). Trimming cost V 2 bases and J 3 bases, with 8 bases left between them. In DNA, the CDR3 is TGTGCCAGCAGCTTTTTCGGGGAAGAGACCCAGTACTTC. It translates to CASSFFGEETQYF.

The chain employs TRBV7-8 and TRBJ1-6; 10 nucleotides agree with TRBD1. The length of the CDR3 is 17 residues. J gave up 1 base and V 5 bases, and 5 bases lay outside the gene matches. From germline, CDR1 is SGHVS and CDR2 FQNEAQ. DNA for the CDR3: TGTGCCAGCAGCCCACGGACAGGGGGATCCTATAATTCACCCCTCCACTTT. Its protein product is CASSPRTGGSYNSPLHF.

Remarks on this clone: One end of the junction fails to match germline, which may point to a read error. The rearrangement joins TRBV7-7 to TRBJ2-1, with TRBD2 matching over 16 bases. Germline-derived CDR1 and CDR2 are SSHAT and FNYEAQ (reference sequence). The CDR3 covers 17 residues. The CDR3 spells CASSLGGTSGGANEQFF. The CDR3 coding sequence is TGTGCTAGCAGCTTAGGAGGGACTAGCGGGGGGGCCAATGAGCAGTTCTTC.